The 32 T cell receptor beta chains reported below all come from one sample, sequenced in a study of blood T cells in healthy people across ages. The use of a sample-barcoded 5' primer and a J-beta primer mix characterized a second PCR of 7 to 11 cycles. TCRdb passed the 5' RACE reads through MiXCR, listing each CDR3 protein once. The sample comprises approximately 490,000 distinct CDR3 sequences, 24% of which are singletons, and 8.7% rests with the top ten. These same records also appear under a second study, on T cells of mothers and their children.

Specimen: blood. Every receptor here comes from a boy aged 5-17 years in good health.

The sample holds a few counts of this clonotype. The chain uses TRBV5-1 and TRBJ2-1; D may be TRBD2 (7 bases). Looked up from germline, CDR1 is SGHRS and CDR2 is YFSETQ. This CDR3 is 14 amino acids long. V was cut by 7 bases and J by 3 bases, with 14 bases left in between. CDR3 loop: CASALGGGYNEQFF. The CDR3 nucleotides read TGCGCCAGCGCCTTAGGGGGGGGCTACAATGAGCAGTTCTTC.

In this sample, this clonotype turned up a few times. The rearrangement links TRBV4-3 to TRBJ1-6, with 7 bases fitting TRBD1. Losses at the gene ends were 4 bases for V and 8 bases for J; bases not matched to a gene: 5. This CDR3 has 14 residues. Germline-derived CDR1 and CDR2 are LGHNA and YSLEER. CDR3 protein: CASSPGGGDSPLHF. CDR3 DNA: TGCGCCAGCAGCCCAGGGGGAGGGGATTCACCCCTCCACTTT.

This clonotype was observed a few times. CDR3 DNA: TGCGCCAGCAGCCTAAAGTTGGACGGGCCCGGGTCTGGGGCCAACGTCCTGACTTTC. Translation: CASSLKLDGPGSGANVLTF. The chain has TRBV4-1 and TRBJ2-6; the D is unclear. The CDR3 consists of 19 residues. V was trimmed by 4 bases and J by 1 base, leaving 20 bases between them. Germline V lookup: CDR1 MGHRA, CDR2 YSYEKL.

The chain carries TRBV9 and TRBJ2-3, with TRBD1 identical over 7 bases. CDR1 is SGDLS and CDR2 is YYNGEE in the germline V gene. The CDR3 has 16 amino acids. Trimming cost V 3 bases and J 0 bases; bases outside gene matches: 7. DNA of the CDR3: TGTGCCAGCAGCGGTAAACCGGGACAGAGCACAGATACGCAGTATTTT. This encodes CASSGKPGQSTDTQYF.

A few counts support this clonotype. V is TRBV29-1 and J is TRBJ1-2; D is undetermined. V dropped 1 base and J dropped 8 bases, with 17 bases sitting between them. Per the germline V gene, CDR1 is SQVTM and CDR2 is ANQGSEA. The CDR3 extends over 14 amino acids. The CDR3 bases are TGCAGCGTTGAAGGACAAGGCCGAAGGAGGGGCTACACCTTC. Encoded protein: CSVEGQGRRRGYTF.

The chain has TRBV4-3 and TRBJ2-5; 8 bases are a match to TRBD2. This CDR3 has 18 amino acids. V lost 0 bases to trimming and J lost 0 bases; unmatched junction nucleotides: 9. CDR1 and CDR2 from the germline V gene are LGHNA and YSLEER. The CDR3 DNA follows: TGCGCCAGCAGCCAAGAGCTGAAGCGGGGGTCCCACCAAGAGACCCAGTACTTC. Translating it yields CASSQELKRGSHQETQYF.

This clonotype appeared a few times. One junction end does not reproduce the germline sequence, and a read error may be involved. The DNA of the CDR3 is TGTGCTAGCAGCTTCGGGCAGGGCCCCTACGAGCAGTACTTC. It encodes CASSFGQGPYEQYF. The chain employs TRBV7-7 and TRBJ2-7; tentatively, D is TRBD1 (5 bases). This CDR3 contains 14 residues. CDR1 is SSHAT and CDR2 is FNYEAQ in the germline V gene (reference sequence).

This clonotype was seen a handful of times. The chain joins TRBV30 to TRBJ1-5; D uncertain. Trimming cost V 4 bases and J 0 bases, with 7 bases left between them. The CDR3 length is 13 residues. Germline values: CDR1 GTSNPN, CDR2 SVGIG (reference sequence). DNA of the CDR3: TGTGCCTGGACAGATTATAGCAATCAGCCCCAGCATTTT. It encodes CAWTDYSNQPQHF. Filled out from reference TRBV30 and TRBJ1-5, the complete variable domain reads SQTIHQWPATLVQPVGSPLSLECTVEGTSNPNLYWYRQAAGRGLQLLFYSVGIGQISSEVPQNLSASRPQDRQFILSSKKLLLSDSGFYLCAWTDYSNQPQHFGDGTRLSIL.

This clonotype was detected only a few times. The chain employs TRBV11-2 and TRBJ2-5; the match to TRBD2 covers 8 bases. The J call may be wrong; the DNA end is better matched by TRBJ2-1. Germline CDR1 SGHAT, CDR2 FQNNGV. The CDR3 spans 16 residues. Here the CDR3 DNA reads TGTGCCAGCAGCCCAGGAGTAGCGGGACCCTACAATGAGCAGTTCTTC. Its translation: CASSPGVAGPYNEQFF.

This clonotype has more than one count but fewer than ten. CDR3 protein: CASSYGAVRGYTF. The DNA of the CDR3 is TGTGCCAGCAGTTATGGGGCTGTACGTGGCTACACCTTC. J is TRBJ1-2 and V is TRBV28, with D maybe TRBD1 (5 bases). In germline, CDR1 is MDHEN, CDR2 SYDVKM. This CDR3 has 13 amino acids. Trimming removed 4 bases from V and 7 bases from J, with 13 bases in between.

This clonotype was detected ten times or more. The CDR3 sequence: CASSFGSETQYF. The DNA of the CDR3 is TGTGCCAGCAGTTTCGGTTCCGAGACCCAGTACTTC. The chain is built from TRBV28 and TRBJ2-5; D gene ambiguous. The germline gives CDR1 MDHEN, CDR2 SYDVKM. The V end lost 3 bases, the J end lost 5 bases, and 7 bases lay between the germline ends. This CDR3 region has 12 residues.

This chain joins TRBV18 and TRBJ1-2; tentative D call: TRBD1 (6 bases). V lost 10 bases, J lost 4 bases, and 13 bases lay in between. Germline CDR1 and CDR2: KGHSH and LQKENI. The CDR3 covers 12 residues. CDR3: CATTTGFYGYTF. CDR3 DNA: TGTGCCACCACGACAGGTTTCTATGGCTACACCTTC.

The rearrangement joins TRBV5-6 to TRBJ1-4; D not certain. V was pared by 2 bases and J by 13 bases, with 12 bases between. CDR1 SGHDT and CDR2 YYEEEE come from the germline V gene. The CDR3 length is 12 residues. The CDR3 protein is CASSFGMGRLFF. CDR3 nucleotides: TGTGCCAGCAGCTTCGGCATGGGTAGACTGTTTTTT.

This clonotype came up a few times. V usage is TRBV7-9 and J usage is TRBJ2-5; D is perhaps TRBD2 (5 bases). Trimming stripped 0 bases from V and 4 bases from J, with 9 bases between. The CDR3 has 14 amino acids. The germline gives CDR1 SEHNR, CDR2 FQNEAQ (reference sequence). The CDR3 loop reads CASSLAGVPETQYF. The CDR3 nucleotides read TGTGCCAGCAGCTTAGCCGGGGTCCCAGAGACCCAGTACTTC.

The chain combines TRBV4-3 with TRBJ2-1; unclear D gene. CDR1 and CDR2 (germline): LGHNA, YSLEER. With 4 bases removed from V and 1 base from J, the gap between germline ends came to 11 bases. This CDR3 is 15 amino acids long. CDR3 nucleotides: TGCGCCAGCAGCCCCGAGTTGGGGTCCTACAATGAGCAGTTCTTC. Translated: CASSPELGSYNEQFF.

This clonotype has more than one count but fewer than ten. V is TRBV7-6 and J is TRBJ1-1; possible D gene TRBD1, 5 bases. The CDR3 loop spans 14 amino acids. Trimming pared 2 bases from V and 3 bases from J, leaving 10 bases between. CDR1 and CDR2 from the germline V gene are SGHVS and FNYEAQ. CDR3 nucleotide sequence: TGTGCCAGCAGCTTATATCAAGGGGACACTGAAGCTTTCTTT. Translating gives CASSLYQGDTEAFF.

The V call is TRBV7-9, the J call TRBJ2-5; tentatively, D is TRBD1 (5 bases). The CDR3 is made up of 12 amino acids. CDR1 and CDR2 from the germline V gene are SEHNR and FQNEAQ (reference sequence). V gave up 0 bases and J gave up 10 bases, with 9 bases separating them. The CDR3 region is CASSLAGRSQYF. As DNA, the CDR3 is TGTGCCAGCAGCTTAGCGGGGCGTAGCCAGTACTTC.

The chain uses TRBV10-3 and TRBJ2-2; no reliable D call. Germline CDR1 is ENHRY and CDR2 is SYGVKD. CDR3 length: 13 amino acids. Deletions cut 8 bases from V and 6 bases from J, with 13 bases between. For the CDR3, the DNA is TGTGCCATCCTAGAAATGGTGGCCGGGGAGCTGTTTTTT. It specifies CAILEMVAGELFF.

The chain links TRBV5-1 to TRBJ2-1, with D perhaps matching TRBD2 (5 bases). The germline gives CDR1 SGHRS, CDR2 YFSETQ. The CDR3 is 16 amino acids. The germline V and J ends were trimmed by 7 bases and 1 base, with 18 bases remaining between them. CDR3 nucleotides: TGCGCCAGCGGCCTGTTGGCCGGAGGTTCCTACAATGAGCAGTTCTTC. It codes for CASGLLAGGSYNEQFF.

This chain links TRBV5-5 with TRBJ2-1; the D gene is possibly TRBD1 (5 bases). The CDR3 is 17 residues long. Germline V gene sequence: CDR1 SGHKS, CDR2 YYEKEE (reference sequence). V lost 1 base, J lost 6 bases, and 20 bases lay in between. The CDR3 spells CASSLPLQGTYANEQFF. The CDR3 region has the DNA TGTGCCAGCAGCTTGCCCCTGCAGGGAACCTATGCCAATGAGCAGTTCTTC. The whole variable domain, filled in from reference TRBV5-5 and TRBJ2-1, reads DAGVTQSPTHLIKTRGQQVTLRCSPISGHKSVSWYQQVLGQGPQFIFQYYEKEERGRGNFPDRFSARQFPNYSSELNVNALLLGDSALYLCASSLPLQGTYANEQFFGPGTRLTVL.

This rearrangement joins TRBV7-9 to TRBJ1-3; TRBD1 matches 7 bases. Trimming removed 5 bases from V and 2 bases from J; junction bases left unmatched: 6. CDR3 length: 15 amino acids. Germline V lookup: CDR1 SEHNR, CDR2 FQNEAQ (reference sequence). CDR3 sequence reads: CASSPATGAGNTIYF. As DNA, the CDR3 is TGTGCCAGCAGCCCCGCAACAGGGGCTGGAAACACCATATATTTT.

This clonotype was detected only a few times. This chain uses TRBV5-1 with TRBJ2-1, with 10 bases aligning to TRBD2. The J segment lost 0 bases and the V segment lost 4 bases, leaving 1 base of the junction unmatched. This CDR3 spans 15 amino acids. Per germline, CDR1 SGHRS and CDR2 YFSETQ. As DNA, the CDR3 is TGCGCCAGCAGCACTAGCGGGATCTCCTACAATGAGCAGTTCTTC. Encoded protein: CASSTSGISYNEQFF.

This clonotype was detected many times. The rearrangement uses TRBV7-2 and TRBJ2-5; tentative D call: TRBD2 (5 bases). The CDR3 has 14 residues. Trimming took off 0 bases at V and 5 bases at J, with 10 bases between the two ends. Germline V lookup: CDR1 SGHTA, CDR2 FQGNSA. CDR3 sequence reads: CASSLAGEGETQYF. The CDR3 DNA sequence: TGTGCCAGCAGCTTAGCCGGGGAAGGGGAGACCCAGTACTTC.

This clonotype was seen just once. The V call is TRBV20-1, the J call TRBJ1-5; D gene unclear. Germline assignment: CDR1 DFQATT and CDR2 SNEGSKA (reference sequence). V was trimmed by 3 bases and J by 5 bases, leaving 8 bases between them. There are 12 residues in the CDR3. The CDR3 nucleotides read TGCAGTGCTAGCCCCAATCATCAGCCCCAGCATTTT. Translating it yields CSASPNHQPQHF.

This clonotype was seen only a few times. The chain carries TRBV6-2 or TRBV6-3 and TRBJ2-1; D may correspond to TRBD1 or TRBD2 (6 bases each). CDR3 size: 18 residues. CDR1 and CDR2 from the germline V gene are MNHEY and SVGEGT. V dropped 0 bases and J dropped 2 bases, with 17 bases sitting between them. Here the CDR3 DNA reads TGTGCCAGCAGTTACTCGGTCCAAACAGGGAGGCCCTACAATGAGCAGTTCTTC. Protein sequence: CASSYSVQTGRPYNEQFF.

The CDR3 DNA follows: TGTGCCAGCTCACCACCGTCGCAGAGCACAGATACGCAGTATTTT. This gives the protein CASSPPSQSTDTQYF. The chain carries TRBV18 and TRBJ2-3; unclear D gene. The CDR3 totals 15 residues. Germline CDR1 and CDR2: KGHSH and LQKENI. Trimming took off 0 bases at V and 0 bases at J, with 7 bases between the two ends.

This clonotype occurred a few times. DNA for the CDR3: TGCAGTGCCAACCCGGGGAGCTCCTACAATGAGCAGTTCTTC. Protein product: CSANPGSSYNEQFF. V gene TRBV20-1 combines with J gene TRBJ2-1, with D possibly TRBD2 on 5 matching bases. CDR1 DFQATT and CDR2 SNEGSKA come from the germline V gene (reference sequence). This CDR3 is built from 14 residues. V shed 6 bases and J shed 0 bases, with 12 bases lying between them.

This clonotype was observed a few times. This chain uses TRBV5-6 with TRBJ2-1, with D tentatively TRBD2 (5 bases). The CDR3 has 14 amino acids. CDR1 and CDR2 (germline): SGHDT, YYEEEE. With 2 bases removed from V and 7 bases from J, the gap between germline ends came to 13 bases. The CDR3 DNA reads TGTGCCAGCAGCTTTTTGGGGAGTAGGAATGAGCAGTTCTTC. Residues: CASSFLGSRNEQFF. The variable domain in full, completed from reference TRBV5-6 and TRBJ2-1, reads DAGVTQSPTHLIKTRGQQVTLRCSPKSGHDTVSWYQQALGQGPQFIFQYYEEEERQRGNFPDRFSGHQFPNYSSELNVNALLLGDSALYLCASSFLGSRNEQFFGPGTRLTVL.

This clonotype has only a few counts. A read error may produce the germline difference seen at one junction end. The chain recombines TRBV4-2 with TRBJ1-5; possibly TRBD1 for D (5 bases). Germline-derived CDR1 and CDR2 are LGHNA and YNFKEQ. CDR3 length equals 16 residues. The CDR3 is CAGSQESRALNQPQHF. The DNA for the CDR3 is TGTGCCGGCAGCCAAGAGAGCAGGGCCCTCAATCAGCCCCAGCATTTT.

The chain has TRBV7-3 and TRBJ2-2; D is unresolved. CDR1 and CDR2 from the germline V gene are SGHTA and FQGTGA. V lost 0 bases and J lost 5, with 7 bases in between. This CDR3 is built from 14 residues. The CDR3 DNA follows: TGTGCCAGCAGCTTAACCGATTCTACCGGGGAGCTGTTTTTT. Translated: CASSLTDSTGELFF.

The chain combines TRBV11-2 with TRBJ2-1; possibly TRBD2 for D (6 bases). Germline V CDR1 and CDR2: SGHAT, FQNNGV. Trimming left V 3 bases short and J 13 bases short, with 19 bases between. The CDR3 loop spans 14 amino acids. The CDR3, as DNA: TGTGCCAGCAGCTTGGACGGGGGAACGAGGCCCCAGTTCTTC. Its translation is CASSLDGGTRPQFF.

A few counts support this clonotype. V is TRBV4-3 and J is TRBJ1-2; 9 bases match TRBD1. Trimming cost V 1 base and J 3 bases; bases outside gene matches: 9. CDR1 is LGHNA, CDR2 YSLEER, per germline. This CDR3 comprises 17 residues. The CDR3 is CASSQVFTGGSDYGYTF. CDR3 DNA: TGCGCCAGCAGCCAAGTTTTCACAGGGGGCTCTGACTATGGCTACACCTTC.